A selection of T cell receptor beta chains follows, all from one sample in a study of blood T cell repertoires in COVID-19. Measured with immunoSEQ multiplex PCR; TCRdb has only the in-frame clones, and not every one. The data show hundreds of thousands of clones, 88% seen once. Sequenced: peripheral blood. The source of these receptors is a woman aged 25 to 39 with COVID-19, enrolled during active disease. The CDR3 runs from the conserved cysteine through the conserved F or W. A D gene is named only where the DNA matches it firmly. Not every row has a clone size; where given, it reads once, few, many or a size class.

v_call: TRBV30
j_call: TRBJ2-1
d_call: TRBD1
clone_size: .
cdr3_nt: TGTGCCTGGACCGCCGGGACAGGGGCCTACAATGAGCAGTTCTTC
cdr3_aa: CAWTAGTGAYNEQFF

v_call: TRBV24-1
j_call: TRBJ2-3
d_call: TRBD2
clone_size: .
cdr3_nt: TGTGCCACCAGTGATTGGACTAGCGGGCGATCAGATACGCAGTATTTT
cdr3_aa: CATSDWTSGRSDTQYF

v_call: TRBV27
j_call: TRBJ1-5
d_call: TRBD1
clone_size: many
cdr3_nt: TGTGCCAGCAGGACAGGGGGAGAGGATCAGCCCCAGCATTTT
cdr3_aa: CASRTGGEDQPQHF

v_call: TRBV18
j_call: TRBJ1-1
d_call: TRBD1
clone_size: .
cdr3_nt: TGTGCCAGCTCACAAACAGGGGAGACCACTGAAGCTTTCTTT
cdr3_aa: CASSQTGETTEAFF

v_call: TRBV5-1
j_call: TRBJ1-5
d_call: .
clone_size: .
cdr3_nt: TGCGCCAGCAGCTTGACGGGGATAAGAGGTCAGCCCCAGCATTTT
cdr3_aa: CASSLTGIRGQPQHF

v_call: TRBV28
j_call: TRBJ1-6
d_call: .
clone_size: .
cdr3_nt: TGTGCCAGCAGCGCAGGGGACGGGAATTCACCCCTCCACTTT
cdr3_aa: CASSAGDGNSPLHF

v_call: TRBV6-5
j_call: TRBJ2-7
d_call: TRBD2
clone_size: few
cdr3_nt: TGTGCCAGCAGTTACAGGCCTAGCGGGCCATACGAGCAGTACTTC
cdr3_aa: CASSYRPSGPYEQYF

v_call: TRBV19
j_call: TRBJ1-5
d_call: TRBD1
clone_size: .
cdr3_nt: TGTGCCAGTAGTATAGAAGGGGGCGGTTATCAGCCCCAGCATTTT
cdr3_aa: CASSIEGGGYQPQHF

v_call: TRBV18
j_call: TRBJ2-5
d_call: TRBD2
clone_size: once
cdr3_nt: TGTGCCAGCTCACCACGGGCTAGCGGGAGCCAAGAGACCCAGTACTTC
cdr3_aa: CASSPRASGSQETQYF

v_call: TRBV30
j_call: TRBJ1-2
d_call: .
clone_size: few
cdr3_nt: TGTGCCTGGAGTAGGCCCGACATCGACAGAGACTGGCAGGACTATGGCTACACCTTC
cdr3_aa: CAWSRPDIDRDWQDYGYTF

v_call: TRBV7-9
j_call: TRBJ1-1
d_call: .
clone_size: .
cdr3_nt: TGTGCCAGCAGCTACGCCGCGGGGGCCAACACTGAAGCTTTCTTT
cdr3_aa: CASSYAAGANTEAFF

v_call: TRBV18
j_call: TRBJ2-3
d_call: .
clone_size: .
cdr3_nt: TGTGCCAGCTCACCACTTTCGGGAGTAGGTACAGATACGCAGTATTTT
cdr3_aa: CASSPLSGVGTDTQYF

v_call: TRBV9
j_call: TRBJ2-7
d_call: TRBD2
clone_size: once
cdr3_nt: TGTGCCAGCAGCCTTACTAGCGGGCCCGCCTACGAGCAGTACTTC
cdr3_aa: CASSLTSGPAYEQYF

v_call: TRBV7-2
j_call: TRBJ1-2
d_call: TRBD1
clone_size: .
cdr3_nt: TGTGCCAGCAGCCGGGACAGCTACTATGGCTACACCTTC
cdr3_aa: CASSRDSYYGYTF

v_call: TRBV2
j_call: TRBJ2-3
d_call: TRBD1
clone_size: .
cdr3_nt: TGTGCCAGCGACAGGGGAAGCACAGATACGCAGTATTTT
cdr3_aa: CASDRGSTDTQYF

v_call: TRBV27
j_call: TRBJ2-2
d_call: .
clone_size: .
cdr3_nt: TGTGCCAGCAGCTTCAGGGTGGAGGGCACCGGGGAGCTGTTTTTT
cdr3_aa: CASSFRVEGTGELFF

v_call: TRBV4-3
j_call: TRBJ2-7
d_call: TRBD1
clone_size: .
cdr3_nt: TGCGCCAGCAGCCAGATTGGCCGCCTGGACAGGGCGTATAACGAGCAGTACTTC
cdr3_aa: CASSQIGRLDRAYNEQYF

v_call: TRBV18
j_call: TRBJ2-5
d_call: TRBD2
clone_size: .
cdr3_nt: TGTGCCAGCTCACCAAGGGAGGGAGCTTTGAAGACCCAGTACTTC
cdr3_aa: CASSPREGALKTQYF

v_call: TRBV6-1
j_call: TRBJ2-1
d_call: TRBD2
clone_size: .
cdr3_nt: TGTGCCAGCAGTGAAGAAGGAAGGCTAGCGGTATACAATGAGCAGTTCTTC
cdr3_aa: CASSEEGRLAVYNEQFF

v_call: TRBV24-1
j_call: TRBJ2-3
d_call: TRBD1
clone_size: .
cdr3_nt: TGTGCCACCAGTCACAGGGGATTCCTCACAGATACGCAGTATTTT
cdr3_aa: CATSHRGFLTDTQYF

v_call: TRBV27
j_call: TRBJ1-3
d_call: .
clone_size: few
cdr3_nt: TGTGCCAGCAGTTTAAGGGAGGGAAACACCATATATTTT
cdr3_aa: CASSLREGNTIYF

v_call: TRBV28
j_call: TRBJ2-7
d_call: TRBD2
clone_size: .
cdr3_nt: TGTGCCAGCAGTTTAACGGCGGGAGGTTCCTACGAGCAGTACTTC
cdr3_aa: CASSLTAGGSYEQYF

v_call: TRBV6-5
j_call: TRBJ1-2
d_call: .
clone_size: .
cdr3_nt: TGTGCCAGCAGTTTACGCCATGGACAGTCCTATGGCTACACCTTC
cdr3_aa: CASSLRHGQSYGYTF

v_call: TRBV7-2
j_call: TRBJ1-1
d_call: .
clone_size: .
cdr3_nt: TGTGCCAGCAGCCTATACCCCCAGGGCCGCACTGAAGCTTTCTTT
cdr3_aa: CASSLYPQGRTEAFF

v_call: TRBV4-3
j_call: TRBJ1-4
d_call: .
clone_size: .
cdr3_nt: TGCGCCAGCAGCCAAGGGGCCAGGGGAAGGGTGAATGAAAAACTGTTTTTT
cdr3_aa: CASSQGARGRVNEKLFF

v_call: TRBV5-1
j_call: TRBJ2-1
d_call: .
clone_size: .
cdr3_nt: TGCGCCAGCAGCTTGGGGTCGGGGAATGAGCAGTTCTTC
cdr3_aa: CASSLGSGNEQFF

v_call: TRBV19
j_call: TRBJ2-7
d_call: .
clone_size: .
cdr3_nt: TGTGCCAGTAGCCAGACAGCGGGCTCCTACGAGCAGTACTTC
cdr3_aa: CASSQTAGSYEQYF

v_call: TRBV24-1
j_call: TRBJ2-2
d_call: TRBD1
clone_size: .
cdr3_nt: TGTGCCACTGAGGACAGGTCGGTAGTGACCGGGGAGCTGTTTTTT
cdr3_aa: CATEDRSVVTGELFF

v_call: TRBV29-1
j_call: TRBJ2-1
d_call: TRBD2
clone_size: .
cdr3_nt: TGCAGCGTTGGCTCCGGGACTAGCGGTAACAATGAGCAGTTCTTC
cdr3_aa: CSVGSGTSGNNEQFF

v_call: TRBV5-1
j_call: TRBJ1-3
d_call: .
clone_size: .
cdr3_nt: TGCGCCAGCAGCGGTCCCTCGGCGCAGGGCGGAAACACCATATATTTT
cdr3_aa: CASSGPSAQGGNTIYF

v_call: TRBV5-1
j_call: TRBJ2-7
d_call: TRBD1
clone_size: once
cdr3_nt: TGCGCCCGCAGGGTGGGGCAGGGGGCGGGCGAGCAGTACTTC
cdr3_aa: CARRVGQGAGEQYF